This passage covers 23 T cell receptor beta chains from one sample sequenced in a study of T cell responses to AZD1222 COVID-19 vaccine (dated by TCRdb to the early 2020s). Explained via the paper, the time point label denotes: baseline before first vaccination. Library preparation was by the immunoSEQ multiplex PCR assay. TCRdb took over this immuneACCESS table, retaining in-frame rearrangements with V and J assigned. Such tables are incomplete; in checked studies, under half of the missing clones stem from an unresolved V gene, and the remainder is unexplained. This sample is represented by 130,000 to 150,000 clones; around nine tenths of them were singletons. The ten biggest clones cover roughly 5.5% of the sample. This material consisted of peripheral blood, taken on day 0 of AZD1222 vaccination. The receptors come from an adult in good health.

The V and J genes are TRBV3-1 (or the pseudogene TRBV3-2) and TRBJ1-5, with D possibly being TRBD1 (5 bases). The CDR3 has 15 residues. Trimming removed 0 bases at V and 1 base at J, with 7 bases between. Germline loops: CDR1 LGHDT, CDR2 YNNKEL (reference sequence). The CDR3 DNA is TGTGCCAGCAGCCAAGACAGGGTCAGCAATCAGCCCCAGCATTTT. Protein sequence: CASSQDRVSNQPQHF.

The chain uses TRBV13 and TRBJ2-3; the match to TRBD2 covers 7 bases. V trimming: 1 base; J trimming: 6 bases; junction bases outside the gene matches: 7. The CDR3 is 15 residues long. Germline CDR1 PRHDT, CDR2 FYEKMQ (reference sequence). Written as DNA, the CDR3 is TGTGCCAGCAGCTTAGTTACGGGGGGAGTGGATACGCAGTATTTT. Translated: CASSLVTGGVDTQYF.

The V and J genes are TRBV15 and TRBJ2-2; 8 bases fit TRBD1. Germline V CDR1 and CDR2: LNHNV, YYDKDF (reference sequence). V shed 3 bases and J 9 bases; nucleotides not matched to a gene: 9. This CDR3 region has 15 residues. CDR3 coding DNA: TGTGCCACCAGCAGCAGGGGGCCAGCCGCTAGGGAGCTGTTTTTT. This codes for CATSSRGPAARELFF.

The V call is TRBV7-3, the J call TRBJ1-6; 8 nucleotides agree with TRBD1. After removal of 5 bases from V and 10 bases from J, the junction contained 4 bases not matched to a gene. The germline CDR1 and CDR2 sequences are SGHTA and FQGTGA. This CDR3 is built from 13 residues. The CDR3 region has the DNA TGTGCCAGCAGCCCTGACAGGGGATCACCCCTCCACTTT. Translated, it gives CASSPDRGSPLHF.

The V call is TRBV6-5, the J call TRBJ2-7; no reliable D call. CDR3 length: 15 residues. CDR1 is MNHEY, CDR2 SVGAGI, per germline. V shed 0 bases and J shed 3 bases, with 12 bases lying between them. CDR3 sequence: CASSYSSNAFYEQYF. CDR3 in DNA: TGTGCCAGCAGTTACTCGAGTAATGCATTCTACGAGCAGTACTTC.

This chain uses TRBV6-5 with TRBJ2-7; TRBD1 might be the D (6 bases). The germline gives CDR1 MNHEY, CDR2 SVGAGI. The CDR3 consists of 14 residues. Trimming took off 6 bases at V and 2 bases at J, with 14 bases between the two ends. The CDR3 DNA reads as TGTGCCAGCAGCCCCCAGGGGCGTACCTACGAGCAGTACTTC. It encodes CASSPQGRTYEQYF.

This clone was picked up a small number of times. This chain uses TRBV10-3 with TRBJ2-2; D not certain. V was cut by 6 bases and J by 7 bases, with 12 bases left in between. CDR1 is ENHRY and CDR2 is SYGVKD in the germline V gene. The CDR3 contains 13 residues. The chain's CDR3 is CAIRAPKDGELFF. CDR3 DNA sequence: TGTGCCATCAGAGCGCCCAAGGACGGGGAGCTGTTTTTT.

The chain uses TRBV7-8 and TRBJ2-5; 11 positions match TRBD2. The V gene's germline CDR1 is SGHVS and CDR2 FQNEAQ. With V trimmed by 4 bases and J by 2 bases, 9 bases remained unmatched. The length of the CDR3 is 17 residues. The CDR3 nucleotides are TGTGCCAGCAGCTCTTATAGACTAGCGGGACCTCAAGAGACCCAGTACTTC. Translating gives CASSSYRLAGPQETQYF.

V usage is TRBV11-3 and J usage is TRBJ1-1; D may be TRBD1 (6 bases). The germline V gene has CDR1 SGHNT and CDR2 YENEEA. The CDR3 sequence is 13 residues long. The V end lost 3 bases, the J end lost 4 bases, and 9 bases lay between the germline ends. In nucleotides, the CDR3 is TGTGCCAGCAGCTTTGAAGGGGGCACTGAAGCTTTCTTT. Its translation: CASSFEGGTEAFF.

The chain carries TRBV7-9 and TRBJ1-1; no reliable D call. V was clipped by 6 bases and J by 5 bases, with 10 bases between them. The CDR3 runs 12 residues. The germline V gene encodes CDR1 SEHNR and CDR2 FQNEAQ (reference sequence). The CDR3 sequence is CASSPGGTEAFF. CDR3 DNA: TGTGCCAGCAGTCCAGGTGGAACTGAAGCTTTCTTT.

V and J are TRBV5-1 and TRBJ2-7, with TRBD1 matching 9 bases. The CDR3 extends over 14 amino acids. With 1 base clipped from V and 6 bases from J, the junction kept 5 bases outside the gene matches. Germline V gene sequence: CDR1 SGHRS, CDR2 YFSETQ. Here the CDR3 DNA reads TGCGCCAGCAGCTTGACGGGACAGGGAGGCGAGCAGTACTTC. Translation gives CASSLTGQGGEQYF.

The chain is built from TRBV6-1 and TRBJ1-5; D uncertain. Germline V gene data show CDR1 as MNHNS and CDR2 as SASEGT. The length of the CDR3 is 17 residues. Trimming left V 1 base short and J 1 base short, with 14 bases between. The DNA for the CDR3 is TGTGCCAGCAGTGAAGGGGTCAATCCAGGAAGCAATCAGCCCCAGCATTTT. Translation: CASSEGVNPGSNQPQHF.

The CDR3 nucleotides read TGTGCCAGCAGCTCCATAGCAGGCAAGAACACTGAAGCTTTCTTT. Translated: CASSSIAGKNTEAFF. The chain links TRBV7-9 to TRBJ1-1; no clear D. Trimming removed 4 bases from V and 1 base from J, with 13 bases in between. Germline CDR1 and CDR2: SEHNR and FQNEAQ (reference sequence). CDR3 size: 15 residues.

The rearrangement links TRBV29-1 to TRBJ1-3, with D unresolved. This CDR3 is 11 amino acids long. Trimming took 4 bases from V and 3 from J, leaving 4 bases between them. In germline, CDR1 is SQVTM, CDR2 ANQGSEA. DNA of the CDR3: TGCAGCGTTGGGGATGGAAACACCATATATTTT. It encodes CSVGDGNTIYF. Full variable domain (remainder filled in from reference TRBV29-1 and TRBJ1-3): SAVISQKPSRDICQRGTSLTIQCQVDSQVTMMFWYRQQPGQSLTLIATANQGSEATYESGFVIDKFPISRPNLTFSTLTVSNMSPEDSSIYLCSVGDGNTIYFGEGSWLTVV.

This chain uses TRBV7-9 with TRBJ2-3; the match to TRBD2 covers 10 bases. Germline V gene sequence: CDR1 SEHNR, CDR2 FQNEAQ (reference sequence). The trim removed 1 base at V and 4 bases at J, leaving 5 bases unmatched. This CDR3 is built from 16 residues. The CDR3 loop reads CASSLVLAGGPDTQYF. Here the CDR3 DNA reads TGTGCCAGCAGCTTAGTTTTAGCGGGAGGCCCAGATACGCAGTATTTT.

The chain couples TRBV12-3 or TRBV12-4 to TRBJ2-4; D possibly corresponds to TRBD1 (5 bases). The CDR3 totals 13 residues. The V end lost 6 bases, the J end lost 1 base, and 7 bases lay between the germline ends. CDR3 DNA: TGTGCCAGCAGCCAGGGCGCCAAAAACATTCAGTACTTC. This gives the protein CASSQGAKNIQYF.

The rearrangement links TRBV7-9 to TRBJ1-1; weak D call: TRBD1 (5 bases). Trimming pared 5 bases from V and 11 bases from J, leaving 12 bases between. Germline V gene lookup returns CDR1 SEHNR and CDR2 FQNEAQ (reference sequence). The CDR3 length is 11 residues. DNA for the CDR3: TGTGCCAGCAGCACCTCGGGGGGGGCTTTCTTT. Translation: CASSTSGGAFF.

This chain joins TRBV6-2 or TRBV6-3 and TRBJ1-5; D is undetermined. V was trimmed by 4 bases and J by 6 bases, leaving 7 bases between them. Germline CDR1 MNHEY, CDR2 SVGEGT. This CDR3 is 12 amino acids long. DNA of the CDR3: TGTGCCAGCAGTTTCCGGGTTCAGCCCCAGCATTTT. This codes for CASSFRVQPQHF.

The CDR3 region has the DNA TGTGCCAGCAGCCAAGTTCACGGGAGTGGAAATGAGCAGTTCTTC. Its translation is CASSQVHGSGNEQFF. The V and J genes are TRBV14 and TRBJ2-1; a possible D gene is TRBD2 (6 bases). Per germline, CDR1 SGHDN and CDR2 FVKESK. Trimming left V 1 base short and J 7 bases short, with 14 bases between. This CDR3 region has 15 residues.

In its sample, this clone was seen once. The chain is built from TRBV11-3 and TRBJ2-3; 7 bases line up with TRBD2. This CDR3 comprises 16 residues. Trimming took 4 bases from V and 4 from J; bases not matched to a gene: 11. Germline V gene data show CDR1 as SGHNT and CDR2 as YENEEA. The CDR3, as DNA: TGTGCCAGCAGCTACCATGGGGGGGGGACGCCAGATACGCAGTATTTT. Translated, it gives CASSYHGGGTPDTQYF.

The chain links TRBV29-1 to TRBJ1-1; unclear D gene. CDR1 is SQVTM and CDR2 is ANQGSEA in the germline V gene. Trimming left V 8 bases short and J 1 base short, with 11 bases between. The CDR3 contains 12 residues. The CDR3 DNA reads as TGCAGCCCATCAAATCCGAACACTGAAGCTTTCTTT. As protein: CSPSNPNTEAFF.

The CDR3 nucleotides read TGTGCCAGCAGCTTAGTAGCGGACACAGATACGCAGTATTTT. It yields the protein CASSLVADTDTQYF. The chain carries TRBV7-9 and TRBJ2-3; D possibly corresponds to TRBD2 (6 bases). The length of the CDR3 is 14 residues. Germline V gene sequence: CDR1 SEHNR, CDR2 FQNEAQ (reference sequence). Trimming took off 1 base at V and 2 bases at J, with 7 bases between the two ends.

Written as DNA, the CDR3 is TGTGCCAGCAGTTTGATAACAGCTAACACTGAAGCTTTCTTT. It is translated as CASSLITANTEAFF. This chain links TRBV11-2 with TRBJ1-1; D gene uncertain. CDR1 SGHAT and CDR2 FQNNGV come from the germline V gene. The CDR3 sequence is 14 residues long. V was shortened by 6 bases and J by 2 bases, with 13 bases between the two germline ends.